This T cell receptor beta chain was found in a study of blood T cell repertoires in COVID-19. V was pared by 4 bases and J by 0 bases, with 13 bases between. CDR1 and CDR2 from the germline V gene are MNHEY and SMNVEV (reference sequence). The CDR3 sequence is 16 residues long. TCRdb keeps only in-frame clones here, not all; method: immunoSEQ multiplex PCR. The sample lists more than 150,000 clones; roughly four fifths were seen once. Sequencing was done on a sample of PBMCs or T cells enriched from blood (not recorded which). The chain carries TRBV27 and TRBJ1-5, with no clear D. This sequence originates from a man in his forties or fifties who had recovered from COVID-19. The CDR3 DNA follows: TGTGCCAGCAGTTCCATGACCCAGGATAGCAATCAGCCCCAGCATTTT. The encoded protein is CASSSMTQDSNQPQHF.